The present entry profiles one T cell receptor (beta chain) with its context. The study recruited people aged about 18 to 95 years across some 23 US areas. Among Cohort 3 donors, those recovered had two negative PCRs, clearance, or symptom resolution. This sample is part of a study of blood T cell repertoires in COVID-19. Only in-frame clones appear in the TCRdb table, and some are missing; sequencing was by immunoSEQ multiplex PCR. The top ten hold around 16% of the sample, which has about 230,000 clones, around 86% seen once. The source of this sequence is a man aged 18 to 29 who had recovered from COVID-19. The sequenced material came from PBMCs or T cells enriched from blood (not recorded which).

The CDR3 bases are TGTGCCACCAGTGACGAGACAGGGCTTAACTATGGCTACACCTTC. It specifies CATSDETGLNYGYTF. V is TRBV24-1 and J is TRBJ1-2; 7 positions match TRBD1. The CDR3 is 15 residues long. V lost 4 bases to trimming and J lost 1 base; unmatched junction nucleotides: 5. The germline V gene has CDR1 KGHDR and CDR2 SFDVKD.